This entry lists 5 T cell receptor beta chains sequenced from one sample in a study of T cells after posttransplantation cyclophosphamide. The data were produced by immunoSEQ multiplex PCR, yet TCRdb's version contains in-frame clones alone and is incomplete. The sample shows over 35,000 clones, none of them appearing just once. The sequencing input was PBMCs. The receptors were gathered from a man in his forties or fifties in good health, CMV-negative, and a related stem cell transplant donor.

This clone was counted many times. This chain joins TRBV5-1 and TRBJ2-7; D is unresolved. Trimming took off 10 bases at V and 4 bases at J, with 18 bases between the two ends. Germline V CDR1 and CDR2: SGHRS, YFSETQ. CDR3 length equals 13 residues. The CDR3 here is CARRSEFGYEQYF. DNA for the CDR3: TGCGCCCGACGTTCGGAGTTTGGGTACGAGCAGTACTTC.

This clone was detected ten times or more. This chain uses TRBV10-1 with TRBJ1-1, with D unclear. CDR1 and CDR2 from the germline V gene are WNHNN and SYGVQD (reference sequence). This CDR3 is 10 amino acids long. Here the CDR3 reads CGRRNTEAFF. CDR3 DNA: TGCGGGAGGAGGAACACTGAAGCTTTCTTT.

This clone was counted many times. V and J are TRBV7-9 and TRBJ1-1; the D gene is possibly TRBD1 (6 bases). Trimming shortened V by 0 bases and J by 5 bases, and 10 bases separated the two germline ends. Germline lookup yields CDR1 SEHNR and CDR2 FQNEAQ (reference sequence). CDR3 length: 14 residues. CDR3 coding DNA: TGTGCCAGCAGCTTAGCGAGTACAGGGACTGAAGCTTTCTTT. Amino acids: CASSLASTGTEAFF. Filled out from reference TRBV7-9 and TRBJ1-1, the complete variable domain reads DTGVSQNPRHKITKRGQNVTFRCDPISEHNRLYWYRQTLGQGPEFLTYFQNEAQLEKSRLLSDRFSAERPKGSFSTLEIQRTEQGDSAMYLCASSLASTGTEAFFGQGTRLTVV.

V and J are TRBV19 and TRBJ1-5; the D is unclear. CDR1 is LNHDA and CDR2 is SQIVND in the germline V gene (reference sequence). V was cut by 4 bases and J by 10 bases, with 11 bases left in between. CDR3 length: 12 amino acids. The CDR3 DNA follows: TGTGCCAGTAGTAGCCTTGGGCAACCCCAGCATTTT. It is translated as CASSSLGQPQHF.

This clone turned up a few times. The rearrangement joins TRBV9 to TRBJ2-1; TRBD2 matches 7 bases. V was clipped by 0 bases and J by 4 bases; unmatched bases: 10. The CDR3 covers 17 residues. Per the germline V gene, CDR1 is SGDLS and CDR2 is YYNGEE. CDR3 sequence: CASSVAGAGELYNEQFF. CDR3 nucleotides: TGTGCCAGCAGCGTAGCCGGGGCGGGAGAATTGTACAATGAGCAGTTCTTC.